This T cell receptor (beta chain) was recorded in a study of metastatic and nonmetastatic thyroid tumors. In its sample, this clone was seen a few times. TCRdb re-called clones from the PCR reads using MiXCR. The table shows approximately 79,000 clones, with 8% to 9.5% occurring only once. The CDR3 is made up of 16 amino acids. Trimming at V came to 4 bases and at J to 9 bases, leaving 8 bases not matched to a gene. Thyroid surgery was performed in patients who had received no treatment beforehand. Sequenced material: blood. The sequence came from a female donor with papillary thyroid cancer or a benign thyroid nodule (not recorded which). Some clones in this sample may be carry-over from other donors' samples. The V gene is TRBV12-3 or TRBV12-4, the J gene TRBJ2-1; TRBD2 aligns across 14 bases. The CDR3 sequence: CASSSGTSGSLGEQFF. For the CDR3, the DNA is TGTGCCAGCAGTTCCGGGACTAGCGGGAGTTTGGGTGAGCAGTTCTTC.